These 20 T cell receptor beta chains originate from one sample sequenced in a study of blood T cells in healthy people across ages. It was with a sample-barcoded 5' primer and a J-beta primer mix that a second PCR of roughly 6 to 12 cycles was run. MiXCR was run by TCRdb on the 5' RACE reads, yielding one entry per CDR3 protein. The table has hundreds of thousands of distinct CDR3 sequences, around 24% seen once. The sample was also reused in another study, on T cells of mothers and their children.

The sample was blood. Source of these receptors: a boy between 10 and 17 years old in good health.

The rearrangement uses TRBV6-6 and TRBJ1-4; D is ambiguous. The CDR3 contains 14 residues. The germline gives CDR1 MNHNY, CDR2 SVGAGI (reference sequence). V was clipped by 9 bases and J by 3 bases, with 14 bases between them. The CDR3 is CASQNNRPNEKLFF. The CDR3 bases are TGTGCCAGTCAAAACAACAGACCTAATGAAAAACTGTTTTTT.

CDR3 bases: TGCAGTGCTAGAGAAGGGTGGGGGGGGCGCGCGGGACAGCCCCAGCATTTT. This codes for CSAREGWGGRAGQPQHF. J is TRBJ1-5 and V is TRBV20-1, with D possibly matching TRBD1 (6 bases). This CDR3 comprises 17 residues. CDR1 and CDR2 from the germline V gene are DFQATT and SNEGSKA (reference sequence). Trimming took 0 bases from V and 7 from J, leaving 22 bases between them.

The chain carries TRBV7-9 and TRBJ1-4; no clear D gene. Per the germline V gene, CDR1 is SEHNR and CDR2 is FQNEAQ (reference sequence). The CDR3 sequence is 16 residues long. Trimming stripped 2 bases from V and 8 bases from J, with 18 bases between. CDR3 loop: CASSLNPVDGREKLFF. CDR3 nucleotides: TGTGCCAGCAGCTTAAACCCGGTTGACGGGAGGGAAAAACTGTTTTTT. Using reference TRBV7-9 and TRBJ1-4 for the parts outside the CDR3, the full variable domain is DTGVSQNPRHKITKRGQNVTFRCDPISEHNRLYWYRQTLGQGPEFLTYFQNEAQLEKSRLLSDRFSAERPKGSFSTLEIQRTEQGDSAMYLCASSLNPVDGREKLFFGSGTQLSVL.

This clonotype has a count of ten or more. V is TRBV7-2 and J is TRBJ2-7; a possible D gene is TRBD2 (7 bases). Germline V gene lookup returns CDR1 SGHTA and CDR2 FQGNSA. Deletions cut 6 bases from V and 6 bases from J, with 18 bases between. The CDR3 contains 14 residues. The CDR3 reads CASRPMGGQGEQYF. The CDR3, as DNA: TGTGCCAGCAGACCGATGGGGGGGCAGGGCGAGCAGTACTTC.

The V and J genes are TRBV5-1 and TRBJ2-5, with 7 bases matching TRBD2. Germline V gene lookup returns CDR1 SGHRS and CDR2 YFSETQ. The CDR3 spans 15 residues. J gave up 4 bases and V 6 bases, and 12 bases lay outside the gene matches. The CDR3 nucleotides read TGCGCCAGCACCGAATTGGGGGGGATGGGAGAGACCCAGTACTTC. It encodes CASTELGGMGETQYF.

This chain joins TRBV3-1 and TRBJ1-2; perhaps TRBD1 as D (5 bases). V gave up 2 bases and J gave up 8 bases, with 12 bases separating them. Germline CDR1 LGHDT, CDR2 YNNKEL (reference sequence). The CDR3 spans 13 residues. CDR3 sequence reads: CASSQQGLGGYTF. The CDR3 coding sequence is TGTGCCAGCAGCCAACAGGGTTTGGGCGGCTACACCTTC.

This sequence joins TRBV4-2 and TRBJ2-7; 8 bases map to TRBD1. The J segment lost 0 bases and the V segment lost 2 bases, leaving 3 bases of the junction unmatched. CDR1 is LGHNA, CDR2 YNFKEQ, per germline. The CDR3 is made up of 15 amino acids. CDR3 DNA sequence: TGTGCCAGCAGCCAACCAGGGGGCCTCTCCTACGAGCAGTACTTC. Encoded protein: CASSQPGGLSYEQYF.

This clonotype was detected a few times. The CDR3 sequence: CASSLSVGATEAFF. CDR3 nucleotide sequence: TGTGCCAGCAGCTTATCGGTGGGGGCCACTGAAGCTTTCTTT. The rearrangement joins TRBV7-9 to TRBJ1-1; D perhaps matches TRBD1 (6 bases). Germline-derived CDR1 and CDR2 are SEHNR and FQNEAQ (reference sequence). With 2 bases removed from V and 4 bases from J, the gap between germline ends came to 11 bases. The CDR3 runs to 14 residues.

This clonotype was observed a few times. V usage is TRBV27 and J usage is TRBJ2-7; D is unresolved. This CDR3 spans 13 amino acids. The germline V gene has CDR1 MNHEY and CDR2 SMNVEV (reference sequence). V lost 2 bases and J lost 5, with 10 bases in between. The CDR3 sequence: CASSLSQNHEQYF. CDR3 in DNA: TGTGCCAGCAGTTTAAGTCAGAACCACGAGCAGTACTTC.

As for this clonotype: A much more abundant neighbour one base away suggests this may be a read error. In nucleotides, the CDR3 is TGTGCCAGCAGCGCTAAAGGCGGGGGGGCCCCGGTGACCCAGTACTTC. Translated: CASSAKGGGAPVTQYF. The J gene is TRBJ2-5, the V gene TRBV11-2; 9 bases match TRBD2. This CDR3 is built from 16 residues. Germline trimming cut 5 bases from V and 7 bases from J; bases unmatched to any gene: 14. Germline V gene data show CDR1 as SGHAT and CDR2 as FQNNGV.

This clonotype was detected a few times. This chain connects TRBV12-3 or TRBV12-4 to TRBJ2-3, with a weak D call TRBD2 (7 bases). The germline V and J ends were trimmed by 6 bases and 6 bases, with 22 bases remaining between them. The CDR3 consists of 16 residues. CDR3 sequence: CASSKITGGRWDTQYF. As DNA, the CDR3 is TGTGCCAGCAGCAAAATTACGGGGGGCCGGTGGGATACGCAGTATTTT.

The sample holds a few counts of this clonotype. The chain joins TRBV5-4 to TRBJ1-4, with 9 bases identical to TRBD1. Germline V gene sequence: CDR1 SGHNT, CDR2 YYREEE (reference sequence). Losses at the gene ends were 7 bases for V and 8 bases for J; bases not matched to a gene: 6. CDR3 length: 13 residues. DNA for the CDR3: TGTGCCAGCGGGGACAGGGTAGGAGAAAAACTGTTTTTT. It specifies CASGDRVGEKLFF.

The chain couples TRBV7-3 to TRBJ2-7; D gene uncertain. In germline, CDR1 is SGHTA, CDR2 FQGTGA. CDR3 length equals 11 residues. Trimming shortened V by 7 bases and J by 7 bases, and 11 bases separated the two germline ends. The CDR3 DNA reads TGTGCCAGCACCTTCCTTAGGGAGCAGTACTTC. This translates into CASTFLREQYF.

The CDR3 sequence is CASSSITSGANEKLFF. For the CDR3, the DNA is TGTGCCAGCAGCTCTATTACATCAGGGGCTAATGAAAAACTGTTTTTT. The rearrangement joins TRBV7-9 to TRBJ1-4, with a tentative D call TRBD1 (6 bases). The V end lost 4 bases, the J end lost 3 bases, and 15 bases lay between the germline ends. Germline-derived CDR1 and CDR2 are SEHNR and FQNEAQ (reference sequence). This CDR3 spans 16 amino acids.

The rearrangement uses TRBV5-5 and TRBJ2-7; no firm D call. The CDR3 loop spans 14 amino acids. Germline lookup yields CDR1 SGHKS and CDR2 YYEKEE (reference sequence). Trimming cost V 0 bases and J 4 bases, with 11 bases left between them. CDR3 bases: TGTGCCAGCAGCTTGGGCCTCGTCGGGTACGAGCAGTACTTC. Protein: CASSLGLVGYEQYF.

This clonotype was counted many times. The rearrangement joins TRBV9 to TRBJ2-5; D perhaps matches TRBD1 (7 bases). The J call is uncertain, as TRBJ2-1 better fits the DNA end. The V gene's germline CDR1 is SGDLS and CDR2 YYNGEE. This CDR3 comprises 15 residues. The CDR3 region has the DNA TGTGCCAGCACTCCCGGAGGGACAGCCTACAATGAGCAGTTCTTC. Amino acid sequence: CASTPGGTAYNEQFF.

J is TRBJ1-1 and V is TRBV6-2 or TRBV6-3; tentatively, D is TRBD1 (5 bases). The CDR3 contains 14 residues. V lost 2 bases to trimming and J lost 5 bases, with 12 bases between them. Germline V gene sequence: CDR1 MNHEY, CDR2 SVGEGT. The CDR3 sequence: CASSYTGTYTEAFF. The CDR3, as DNA: TGTGCCAGCAGTTACACCGGGACCTATACTGAAGCTTTCTTT.

The chain couples TRBV9 to TRBJ2-6, with 11 bases identical to TRBD1. The CDR3 has 18 amino acids. Trimming took 3 bases from V and 0 from J; bases not matched to a gene: 5. Germline CDR1 is SGDLS and CDR2 is YYNGEE. The CDR3 sequence: CASSGRDRGVSGANVLTF. The DNA of the CDR3 is TGTGCCAGCAGCGGCCGGGACAGGGGGGTCTCTGGGGCCAACGTCCTGACTTTC.

A few counts support this clonotype. V is TRBV7-2 and J is TRBJ2-7, with unresolved D. V lost 1 base, J lost 0 bases, and 10 bases lay in between. CDR3 length equals 15 residues. CDR1 SGHTA and CDR2 FQGNSA come from the germline V gene. The CDR3 nucleotides read TGTGCCAGCAGCTTAGATCTGGGATACTCCTACGAGCAGTACTTC. It specifies CASSLDLGYSYEQYF.

The chain employs TRBV25-1 and TRBJ2-1; 12 nucleotides align to TRBD1. This CDR3 has 13 residues. Germline loops: CDR1 MGHDK, CDR2 SYGVNS. V shed 2 bases, J shed 11 bases, and the junction held 1 base outside the gene matches. CDR3 DNA: TGTGCCAGCAGTGAAGGGGACAGGGGGCAGCAGTTCTTC. Protein: CASSEGDRGQQFF. The full variable domain, rest sourced from reference TRBV25-1 and TRBJ2-1, is EADIYQTPRYLVIGTGKKITLECSQTMGHDKMYWYQQDPGMELHLIHYSYGVNSTEKGDLSSESTVSRIRTEHFPLTLESARPSHTSQYLCASSEGDRGQQFFGPGTRLTVL.